The entry that follows covers one T cell receptor beta chain sequence. The data derive from a study of T cells after yellow fever vaccination. TCRdb recomputed calls from the 5' RACE reads with MiXCR, one row per CDR3 protein. The profile shows hundreds of thousands of distinct CDR3 sequences, roughly 14% of them singletons. The source of this sequence is a man between 25 and 39 years old who received the YFV17D yellow fever vaccine. Sequences were derived from PBMCs, sampled on the day of the yellow fever booster vaccination.

The CDR3 sequence is CASSYEVLATGELFF. The CDR3 DNA reads TGTGCCAGCAGTTATGAGGTTCTGGCAACCGGGGAGCTGTTTTTT. V and J are TRBV6-2 or TRBV6-3 and TRBJ2-2; D not resolved. V was cut by 3 bases and J by 5 bases, with 13 bases left in between. CDR3 size: 15 residues. The germline gives CDR1 MNHEY, CDR2 SVGEGT.